A selection of T cell receptor beta chains follows, all from one sample in a study of blood T cell repertoires in COVID-19. TCRdb's table, derived via immunoSEQ multiplex PCR, lists solely in-frame clones and lacks some. The sample carries about 330,000 clones, roughly 90% recorded once. Sequenced: PBMCs or T cells enriched from blood (not recorded which). The receptor set was obtained from a young woman who had recovered from COVID-19. CDR3s include the opening cysteine and the closing phenylalanine or tryptophan. A D gene is named only where the DNA matches it firmly. Size is stated for part of the rows, as once, few or many counts, or as a class when the clone is expanded.

V: TRBV7-3
D: TRBD1
size: -
J: TRBJ2-1
DNA: TGTGCCAGCGGGAGACAGGGTAATGAGCAGTTCTTC
CDR3: CASGRQGNEQFF

V: TRBV29-1
D: TRBD2
size: -
J: TRBJ2-5
DNA: TGCAGCGTTGTGACTAGCGGGAGCGAGACCCAGTACTTC
CDR3: CSVVTSGSETQYF

V: TRBV24-1
D: -
size: -
J: TRBJ2-1
DNA: TGTGCCACCAGTGATTCCTTTTTTAGTCTCAATGAGCAGTTCTTC
CDR3: CATSDSFFSLNEQFF

V: TRBV18
D: TRBD1
size: -
J: TRBJ1-1
DNA: TGTGCCAGCTCACCACGAGACAGGGGAGGGAACACTGAAGCTTTCTTT
CDR3: CASSPRDRGGNTEAFF

V: TRBV29-1
D: TRBD1
size: -
J: TRBJ1-2
DNA: TGCAGCGTTGAGGACAGGAGCCATGGCTACACCTTC
CDR3: CSVEDRSHGYTF

V: TRBV6-2/TRBV6-3
D: -
size: -
J: TRBJ1-1
DNA: TGTGCCAGCAGTCCCCTCTCTTCTGAAGCTTTCTTT
CDR3: CASSPLSSEAFF

V: TRBV9
D: TRBD2
size: once
J: TRBJ2-2
DNA: TGTGCCAGCAGCGTAAGGACTAGCGCCGGGGAGCTGTTTTTT
CDR3: CASSVRTSAGELFF

V: TRBV6-7
D: -
size: once
J: TRBJ2-7
DNA: TGTGCCAGCAGTCAGAGACTCCGCTACGAGCAGTACTTC
CDR3: CASSQRLRYEQYF

V: TRBV28
D: -
size: -
J: TRBJ1-5
DNA: TGTGCCAGCAGTTTTCGGGATAGGGTCGGGCCCCAGCATTTT
CDR3: CASSFRDRVGPQHF

V: TRBV21-1
D: -
size: -
J: TRBJ1-5
DNA: TGTGCCAGCAGGCCCGCCAAGGAGCAGGGGGCCGGCAATCAGCCCCAGCATTTT
CDR3: CASRPAKEQGAGNQPQHF

V: TRBV11-1
D: TRBD2
size: once
J: TRBJ2-1
DNA: TGTGCCAGCAGGCCAAAACTGGAGCGGGGGAGGGATGAGCAGTTCTTC
CDR3: CASRPKLERGRDEQFF

V: TRBV12-3/TRBV12-4
D: -
size: -
J: TRBJ2-7
DNA: TGTGCCAGCAGTTTCTTGGCAGTAAACGAGCAGTACTTC
CDR3: CASSFLAVNEQYF

V: TRBV5-5
D: -
size: -
J: TRBJ2-1
DNA: TGTGCCAGCAGACGAAACCTAGGAGGGTCCAATGAGCAGTTCTTC
CDR3: CASRRNLGGSNEQFF

V: TRBV4-2
D: TRBD2
size: -
J: TRBJ2-3
DNA: TGTGCCAGCAGCCAAGATCGAGGACTAGCGGACACAGATACGCAGTATTTT
CDR3: CASSQDRGLADTDTQYF

V: TRBV9
D: TRBD2
size: -
J: TRBJ2-1
DNA: TGTGCCAGCAGCGCCAGCGGGGGGCACAATGAGCAGTTCTTC
CDR3: CASSASGGHNEQFF

V: TRBV19
D: TRBD2
size: -
J: TRBJ2-1
DNA: TGTGCCAGTAGTGTGGGAGGGGTGAATGAGCAGTTCTTC
CDR3: CASSVGGVNEQFF

V: TRBV29-1
D: TRBD2
size: -
J: TRBJ2-7
DNA: TGCAGCGTTGGACTAGCGGTCTCCTACGAGCAGTACTTC
CDR3: CSVGLAVSYEQYF

V: TRBV6-1
D: -
size: -
J: TRBJ2-2
DNA: TGTGCCAGCAGTGAATTAGACTACACCGGGGAGCTGTTTTTT
CDR3: CASSELDYTGELFF

V: TRBV3-1/TRBV3-2
D: TRBD2
size: -
J: TRBJ2-3
DNA: TGTGCCAGCAGCCAAGTCCCGGGGGGGGCAGGAGATACGCAGTATTTT
CDR3: CASSQVPGGAGDTQYF

V: TRBV5-4
D: -
size: -
J: TRBJ2-3
DNA: TGTGCCAGCAGCCCGCCCTGGGGAGCTAGCACAGATACGCAGTATTTT
CDR3: CASSPPWGASTDTQYF

V: TRBV2
D: TRBD2
size: -
J: TRBJ2-1
DNA: TGTGCCAGCCGACTAGCGGGAGGGTCTGAGCAGTTCTTC
CDR3: CASRLAGGSEQFF

V: TRBV4-1
D: TRBD1
size: medium-sized
J: TRBJ2-2
DNA: TGCGCCAGCGCCCGGGACAGGTCCCCCGGGGAGCTGTTTTTT
CDR3: CASARDRSPGELFF

V: TRBV7-2
D: -
size: few
J: TRBJ2-7
DNA: TGTGCCAGCAGCTTCCTTTACGAGCAGTACTTC
CDR3: CASSFLYEQYF

V: TRBV3-1/TRBV3-2
D: TRBD1
size: -
J: TRBJ2-7
DNA: TGTGCCAGCACCAATCGGGACAGGGGGCTAGCGGAGCAGTACTTC
CDR3: CASTNRDRGLAEQYF

V: TRBV11-2
D: TRBD1
size: -
J: TRBJ1-2
DNA: TGTGCCAGCAGCCCAAGGACAGGGGACGGCTACACCTTC
CDR3: CASSPRTGDGYTF

V: TRBV7-2
D: TRBD1
size: -
J: TRBJ2-7
DNA: TGTGCCAGCAGCCAACAAGGGACAGTATACTCCTACGAGCAGTACTTC
CDR3: CASSQQGTVYSYEQYF

V: TRBV18
D: TRBD1
size: few
J: TRBJ1-3
DNA: TGTGCCAGCTCACCTTCCGAGGGACAGGGTGGAAACACCATATATTTT
CDR3: CASSPSEGQGGNTIYF

V: TRBV15
D: -
size: -
J: TRBJ2-7
DNA: TGTGCCACCAGCGGACTTACCCAGGCGGGTCCCCGCTCCGAGCAGTACTTC
CDR3: CATSGLTQAGPRSEQYF

V: TRBV19
D: TRBD1
size: -
J: TRBJ1-3
DNA: TGTGCCAGTACCTTAACAGGGGGAAGGGAGCGGAACACCATATATTTT
CDR3: CASTLTGGRERNTIYF

V: TRBV7-2
D: -
size: -
J: TRBJ1-5
DNA: TGTGCCAGCAGCATCACTGGCGGAAACAATCAGCCCCAGCATTTT
CDR3: CASSITGGNNQPQHF

V: TRBV19
D: TRBD2
size: -
J: TRBJ2-7
DNA: TGTGCCAGTAGTCTCGGAGCGGGGGGGCACTACGAGCAGTACTTC
CDR3: CASSLGAGGHYEQYF

V: TRBV3-1/TRBV3-2
D: TRBD1
size: -
J: TRBJ1-3
DNA: TGTGCCAGCAGGGAGACAGGGGGAAACACCATATATTTT
CDR3: CASRETGGNTIYF

V: TRBV19
D: TRBD1
size: -
J: TRBJ1-2
DNA: TGTGCCACCGTGACAGGGCTGGGCTACACCTTC
CDR3: CATVTGLGYTF

V: TRBV6-1
D: TRBD2
size: -
J: TRBJ2-1
DNA: TGTGCCAGCAGTGAGGCCGTCTGGAGCGGGGGGGACAATGAGCAGTTCTTC
CDR3: CASSEAVWSGGDNEQFF

V: TRBV19
D: -
size: -
J: TRBJ1-3
DNA: TGTGCCAGTAGTCTTACGGACAGAGGAAACACCATATATTTT
CDR3: CASSLTDRGNTIYF

V: TRBV7-9
D: -
size: -
J: TRBJ1-1
DNA: TGTGCCAGTACCCTGGAGGGGAACACTGAAGCTTTCTTT
CDR3: CASTLEGNTEAFF

V: TRBV11-3
D: -
size: -
J: TRBJ2-7
DNA: TGTGCCAGCAGCGCTGGCAACCCCAACTACGAGCAGTACTTC
CDR3: CASSAGNPNYEQYF

V: TRBV14
D: -
size: -
J: TRBJ2-7
DNA: TGTGCCAGCAGCCAAGGTATTTTGTCGTACGAGCAGTACTTC
CDR3: CASSQGILSYEQYF

V: TRBV9
D: TRBD2
size: -
J: TRBJ2-1
DNA: TGTGCCAGCAGCGTATCAAGCGGGAGCTCCTACAATGAGCAGTTCTTC
CDR3: CASSVSSGSSYNEQFF

V: TRBV9
D: -
size: -
J: TRBJ2-5
DNA: TGTGCCAGCAGCGTAGCTGGGAGAGAGACCCAGTACTTC
CDR3: CASSVAGRETQYF

V: TRBV6-5
D: TRBD1
size: once
J: TRBJ2-5
DNA: TGTGCCAGCAGACGACAGGGGGAAGAGACCCAGTACTTC
CDR3: CASRRQGEETQYF

V: TRBV28
D: -
size: -
J: TRBJ1-1
DNA: TGTGCCAGCAGTTTATCCGGGATCACTGAAGCTTTCTTT
CDR3: CASSLSGITEAFF

V: TRBV5-1
D: -
size: -
J: TRBJ2-2
DNA: TGCGCCAGCAGCGGCTGGACTACTGACACCGGGGAGCTGTTTTTT
CDR3: CASSGWTTDTGELFF